The rows below give T cell receptor beta chains drawn from one sample of a study of PD-1 blockade in classical Hodgkin lymphoma. Sequencing used immunoSEQ multiplex PCR; TCRdb keeps in-frame clones, though not all of them. Of approximately 27,000 clones listed, approximately 80% are singletons. Sequencing was performed on peripheral blood mononuclear cells (PBMCs), taken before the fourth cycle of nivolumab. The receptors shown here come from a human donor with classical Hodgkin lymphoma. CDR3s include the opening cysteine and the closing phenylalanine or tryptophan. A D gene is named only where the DNA matches it firmly. Clone sizes are given selectively: once, few, many, or a class where the clone is expanded.

cdr3_aa	cdr3_nt	j_call	d_call	v_call	clone_size
CASSWTDSNTEAFF	TGTGCCAGCAGCTGGACAGACTCGAACACTGAAGCTTTCTTT	TRBJ1-1	-	TRBV7-9	once
CASRSGDSGSGELFF	TGCGCCAGCAGGAGCGGGGACTCGGGGTCCGGGGAGCTGTTTTTT	TRBJ2-2	TRBD2	TRBV5-1	-
CASSIQLAADTQYF	TGTGCCAGTAGTATTCAGTTGGCGGCAGATACGCAGTATTTT	TRBJ2-3	-	TRBV19	few
CASSPGQGARGYGYTF	TGTGCCAGCTCCCCGGGACAGGGGGCGAGGGGCTATGGCTACACCTTC	TRBJ1-2	TRBD1	TRBV18	-
CAIRWRADTEAFF	TGTGCCATCAGATGGCGGGCGGACACTGAAGCTTTCTTT	TRBJ1-1	-	TRBV10-3	-
CSVRTDSSGANVLTF	TGCAGCGTCCGGACCGATAGCTCTGGGGCCAACGTCCTGACTTTC	TRBJ2-6	-	TRBV29-1	-
CASSLDREDQYF	TGTGCCAGCAGCTTAGACAGAGAGGACCAGTACTTC	TRBJ2-5	-	TRBV7-2	once
CASSTGTSGASTDTQYF	TGTGCCAGCAGCACCGGGACTAGCGGGGCTAGCACAGATACGCAGTATTTT	TRBJ2-3	TRBD2	TRBV5-5	once
CASSQDGGPSYNEQFF	TGCGCCAGCAGCCAAGATGGTGGGCCTTCCTACAATGAGCAGTTCTTC	TRBJ2-1	-	TRBV4-1	-
CASSQGTGGEGEQYF	TGTGCCAGCAGCCAAGGAACAGGGGGAGAAGGCGAGCAGTACTTC	TRBJ2-7	TRBD1	TRBV4-2	-
CASSADRHSNTGELFF	TGTGCCAGCAGCGCCGACAGGCATTCGAACACCGGGGAGCTGTTTTTT	TRBJ2-2	-	TRBV7-3	-
CASSVRGSPGYTF	TGTGCCAGCAGCGTCCGAGGGTCCCCTGGCTACACCTTC	TRBJ1-2	-	TRBV27	-
CASSAGWHTEAFF	TGTGCCAGCAGTGCCGGGTGGCACACTGAAGCTTTCTTT	TRBJ1-1	-	TRBV2	-
CASSTGQSYEQYF	TGTGCCAGCAGCACGGGACAGTCCTACGAGCAGTACTTC	TRBJ2-7	-	TRBV21-1	-
CASTVTQGTEAFF	TGTGCCAGCACCGTGACACAGGGGACTGAAGCTTTCTTT	TRBJ1-1	TRBD1	TRBV7-9	-
CASSQSDSQYTEAFF	TGTGCCAGCAGCCAGTCGGACAGCCAATACACTGAAGCTTTCTTT	TRBJ1-1	-	TRBV5-4	-
CASSQDGGGTDTQYF	TGTGCCAGCAGCCAAGATGGAGGGGGCACAGATACGCAGTATTTT	TRBJ2-3	-	TRBV4-2	once
CASSLRQVKTEAFF	TGTGCCAGCAGCTTGAGACAGGTTAAAACTGAAGCTTTCTTT	TRBJ1-1	-	TRBV7-2	-
CASSTTGTGSEKLFF	TGTGCCAGCAGCACGACCGGGACAGGGAGTGAAAAACTGTTTTTT	TRBJ1-4	TRBD1	TRBV11-1	-
CASSVSGLGDSPLHF	TGTGCCAGCAGCGTATCAGGGCTCGGAGATTCACCCCTCCACTTT	TRBJ1-6	-	TRBV9	-
CASSYGQRTGNTIYF	TGTGCCAGCAGTTACGGACAGCGCACTGGAAACACCATATATTTT	TRBJ1-3	-	TRBV7-9	-
CASSQEPGGYGYTF	TGCGCCAGCAGCCAAGAGCCGGGCGGCTATGGCTACACCTTC	TRBJ1-2	-	TRBV4-1	few
CASTLGGSYNEQFF	TGTGCCAGCACCCTAGGGGGGTCCTACAATGAGCAGTTCTTC	TRBJ2-1	-	TRBV27	-
CASTPGTSYRDNEQFF	TGTGCCAGCACGCCGGGGACATCCTACAGAGACAATGAGCAGTTCTTC	TRBJ2-1	-	TRBV6-6	-
CASKGTSGGSYEQYF	TGTGCCAGTAAGGGGACTAGCGGGGGGTCGTACGAGCAGTACTTC	TRBJ2-7	TRBD2	TRBV19	-
CASSGPGYMGGSYNSPLHF	TGTGCCAGCAGTGGCCCGGGATACATGGGAGGCTCCTATAATTCACCCCTCCACTTT	TRBJ1-6	-	TRBV2	-